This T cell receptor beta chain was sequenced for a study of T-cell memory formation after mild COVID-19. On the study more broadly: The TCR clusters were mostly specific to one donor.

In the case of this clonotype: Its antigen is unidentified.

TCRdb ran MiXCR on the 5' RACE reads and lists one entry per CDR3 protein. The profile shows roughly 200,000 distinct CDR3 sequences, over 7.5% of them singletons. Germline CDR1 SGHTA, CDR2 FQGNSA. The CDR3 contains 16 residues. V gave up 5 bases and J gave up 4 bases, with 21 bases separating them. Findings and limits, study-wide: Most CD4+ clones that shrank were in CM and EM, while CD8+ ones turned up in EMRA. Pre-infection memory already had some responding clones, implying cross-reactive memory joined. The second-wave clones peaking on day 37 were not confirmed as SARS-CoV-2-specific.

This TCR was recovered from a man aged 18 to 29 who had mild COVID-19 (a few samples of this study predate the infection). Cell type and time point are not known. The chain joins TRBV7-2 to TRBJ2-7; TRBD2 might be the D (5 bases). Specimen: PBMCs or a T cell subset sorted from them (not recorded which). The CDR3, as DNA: TGTGCCAGCAGCCCCCTGTCCGGGAATTCTGCTTACGAGCAGTACTTC. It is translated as CASSPLSGNSAYEQYF.